The 28 T cell receptor beta chains given below trace back to one sample, sequenced in a study of immune evolution from preneoplasia to lung adenocarcinoma. The method was immunoSEQ multiplex PCR; TCRdb's version includes in-frame clones alone and lacks a portion of them. The sample includes around 2,500 clones, approximately 80% of them seen just once. Sequencing was carried out using FFPE invasive lung adenocarcinoma tissue. Source of these receptors: a person aged 55 to 79 with invasive lung adenocarcinoma.

The CDR3 region has the DNA TGCGCCAGCAGTGATTTCACTGAAGCTTTCTTT. This encodes CASSDFTEAFF. The chain recombines TRBV10-2 with TRBJ1-1; D is unresolved. The ends were cut back, 3 bases at V and 4 bases at J, with 3 bases in the middle. Germline V gene lookup returns CDR1 WSHSY and CDR2 SAAADI. The CDR3 contains 11 residues.

The chain joins TRBV20-1 to TRBJ2-7; D remains unclear. CDR3 length equals 11 residues. V was trimmed by 3 bases and J by 7 bases, leaving 10 bases between them. The germline gives CDR1 DFQATT, CDR2 SNEGSKA (reference sequence). CDR3 residues: CSARLSKEQYF. The CDR3 DNA reads as TGCAGTGCTAGGTTGTCGAAAGAGCAGTACTTC.

This chain connects TRBV6-1 to TRBJ1-5; a possible D gene is TRBD1 (6 bases). Looked up from germline, CDR1 is MNHNS and CDR2 is SASEGT. The CDR3 loop spans 16 amino acids. V lost 4 bases and J lost 7, with 20 bases in between. The CDR3 reads CASSAPLTFGGQPQHF. The CDR3 nucleotides are TGTGCCAGCAGTGCCCCCTTGACGTTTGGGGGCCAGCCCCAGCATTTT.

V usage is TRBV7-9 and J usage is TRBJ1-1; D is unresolved. The CDR3 consists of 13 residues. Trimming shortened V by 5 bases and J by 1 base, and 8 bases separated the two germline ends. The germline V gene encodes CDR1 SEHNR and CDR2 FQNEAQ (reference sequence). CDR3 nucleotides: TGTGCCAGCAGCCTACCCAAGAACACTGAAGCTTTCTTT. Translation: CASSLPKNTEAFF.

The genes are TRBV30 and TRBJ2-3, with D unresolved. This CDR3 region has 14 residues. With 4 bases removed from V and 2 bases from J, the gap between germline ends came to 13 bases. Germline V gives CDR1 GTSNPN, CDR2 SVGIG (reference sequence). The CDR3 is CAWTQVRPTDTQYF. CDR3 sequence (DNA): TGTGCCTGGACCCAGGTTCGGCCCACAGATACGCAGTATTTT.

This chain joins TRBV9 and TRBJ2-2; 8 bases are a match to TRBD2. The CDR3 has 16 residues. Germline V lookup: CDR1 SGDLS, CDR2 YYNGEE. The V segment lost 4 bases and the J segment 4 bases; nucleotides outside the gene matches: 9. The CDR3 region has the DNA TGTGCCAGCAGCCCTAGAGGGCGGGGGGCCACCGGGGAGCTGTTTTTT. This translates into CASSPRGRGATGELFF.

The J gene is TRBJ2-7, the V gene TRBV6-1, with a possible D match to TRBD1 (5 bases). The ends were cut back, 7 bases at V and 0 bases at J, with 10 bases in the middle. The V gene's germline CDR1 is MNHNS and CDR2 SASEGT. The CDR3 is made up of 13 amino acids. As DNA, the CDR3 is TGTGCCAGCATCAAGGGGCCCTCCTACGAGCAGTACTTC. Encoded protein: CASIKGPSYEQYF.

This rearrangement joins TRBV9 to TRBJ1-1; 8 nucleotides line up with TRBD1. The CDR3 runs 14 residues. Germline-derived CDR1 and CDR2 are SGDLS and YYNGEE. Germline trimming cut 3 bases from V and 4 bases from J; bases unmatched to any gene: 5. The chain's CDR3 is CASSGGQGPTEAFF. The CDR3 nucleotides read TGTGCCAGCAGCGGAGGACAGGGCCCCACTGAAGCTTTCTTT.

The V and J genes are TRBV29-1 and TRBJ2-6, with TRBD2 identical over 13 bases. Per the germline V gene, CDR1 is SQVTM and CDR2 is ANQGSEA. Losses at the gene ends were 0 bases for V and 0 bases for J; bases not matched to a gene: 8. The CDR3 contains 20 residues. CDR3 coding DNA: TGCAGCGTTGAAGATTCGGGACTAGCGGGGCTTTACTCTGGGGCCAACGTCCTGACTTTC. The encoded protein is CSVEDSGLAGLYSGANVLTF.

V is TRBV15 and J is TRBJ1-1; possible D gene TRBD1, 6 bases. Deletions cut 5 bases from V and 0 bases from J, with 13 bases between. The CDR3 runs to 15 residues. The germline gives CDR1 LNHNV, CDR2 YYDKDF (reference sequence). CDR3 coding DNA: TGTGCCACCAGCCCCAAGACAGGTATGAACACTGAAGCTTTCTTT. It translates to CATSPKTGMNTEAFF.

This clone is a singleton in its sample. V and J are TRBV18 and TRBJ1-1; 7 positions agree with TRBD1. Germline-derived CDR1 and CDR2 are KGHSH and LQKENI. V dropped 1 base and J dropped 5; count of bases not matched to a gene: 4. The CDR3 sequence is 14 residues long. The CDR3 bases are TGTGCCAGCTCACCACAGGGGGCAGGAACTGAAGCTTTCTTT. Translating gives CASSPQGAGTEAFF.

The chain carries TRBV7-9 and TRBJ1-5; no clear D. Germline V gene sequence: CDR1 SEHNR, CDR2 FQNEAQ (reference sequence). Trimming pared 2 bases from V and 11 bases from J, leaving 16 bases between. The CDR3 is made up of 14 amino acids. The CDR3 sequence is CASSLSEGRGTQHF. CDR3 bases: TGTGCCAGCAGCTTATCCGAGGGCCGTGGCACCCAGCATTTT.

The chain links TRBV5-4 to TRBJ1-6; D is unclear. V gave up 5 bases and J gave up 0 bases, with 12 bases separating them. The V gene's germline CDR1 is SGHNT and CDR2 YYREEE (reference sequence). CDR3 length: 16 amino acids. The CDR3 bases are TGTGCCAGCAGGGTTACATTGAGCTCCTATAATTCACCCCTCCACTTT. Amino acid sequence: CASRVTLSSYNSPLHF.

The chain is built from TRBV29-1 and TRBJ2-3; TRBD1 agrees at 7 bases. The CDR3 is 15 residues long. Germline V lookup: CDR1 SQVTM, CDR2 ANQGSEA. V lost 4 bases to trimming and J lost 1 base; unmatched junction nucleotides: 8. The CDR3 DNA is TGCAGCGTTGGAGACACAGGGGCGCGCACAGATACGCAGTATTTT. Translating it yields CSVGDTGARTDTQYF.

The V gene is TRBV10-2, the J gene TRBJ1-6; D is ambiguous. Between the trimmed V and J ends, which lost 6 bases and 8 bases, there was a span of 8 bases. Germline-derived CDR1 and CDR2 are WSHSY and SAAADI. CDR3 length: 12 residues. The CDR3 is CASRSLDSPLHF. CDR3 bases: TGCGCCAGCAGGAGTCTTGATTCACCCCTCCACTTT.

The chain carries TRBV7-8 and TRBJ2-3; TRBD2 might be the D (6 bases). V dropped 5 bases and J dropped 0 bases, with 12 bases sitting between them. The CDR3 is made up of 15 amino acids. The V gene's germline CDR1 is SGHVS and CDR2 FQNEAQ. The CDR3 DNA reads as TGTGCCAGCAGCCAAGCGGGTGCTAGCACAGATACGCAGTATTTT. It codes for CASSQAGASTDTQYF. Based on the CDR3 plus reference TRBV7-8 and TRBJ2-3, the full variable domain is GAGVSQSPRYKVAKRGQDVALRCDPISGHVSLFWYQQALGQGPEFLTYFQNEAQLDKSGLPSDRFFAERPEGSVSTLKIQRTQQEDSAVYLCASSQAGASTDTQYFGPGTRLTVL.

The gene calls are TRBV5-6 and TRBJ1-1, with D possibly TRBD1 on 6 matching bases. V dropped 2 bases and J dropped 6 bases, with 14 bases sitting between them. Germline assignment: CDR1 SGHDT and CDR2 YYEEEE. The CDR3 extends over 14 amino acids. The CDR3 DNA reads TGTGCCAGCAGCTTTGAGGGGGGAGATTCTGAAGCTTTCTTT. Encoded protein: CASSFEGGDSEAFF.

CDR3 in DNA: TGTGCCAGCAGCCCCCCCGAGAGCAGGGGGCGAGAGACCCAGTACTTC. Amino acids: CASSPPESRGRETQYF. The chain has TRBV7-8 and TRBJ2-5; TRBD1 agrees at 8 bases. CDR3 length equals 16 residues. The germline CDR1 and CDR2 sequences are SGHVS and FQNEAQ. The V gene end was trimmed by 5 bases and the J gene end by 4 bases; junction bases not matched to a gene: 12.

V gene TRBV9 combines with J gene TRBJ1-5; the D is unclear. The CDR3 runs to 14 residues. CDR1 and CDR2 from the germline V gene are SGDLS and YYNGEE. The V and J ends lost 0 bases and 7 bases respectively, with 11 bases between them. In DNA, the CDR3 is TGTGCCAGCAGCGTAGCTACGACTGGCCAGCCCCAGCATTTT. Amino acids: CASSVATTGQPQHF.

The V call is TRBV6-4, the J call TRBJ1-1; 9 positions match TRBD1. From germline, CDR1 is MRHNA and CDR2 SNTAGT. The CDR3 runs to 15 residues. The trim removed 6 bases at V and 0 bases at J, leaving 5 bases unmatched. Here the CDR3 DNA reads TGTGCCAGCAGGCAACAGGGGGCCCTGAACACTGAAGCTTTCTTT. Translation gives CASRQQGALNTEAFF.

The rearrangement uses TRBV9 and TRBJ2-7, with D possibly called TRBD1 or TRBD2 (5 bases each). The CDR3 spans 12 residues. The germline V gene has CDR1 SGDLS and CDR2 YYNGEE. Trimming removed 0 bases at V and 7 bases at J, with 8 bases between. The CDR3 is CASSVAWGEQYF. The DNA of the CDR3 is TGTGCCAGCAGCGTAGCGTGGGGGGAGCAGTACTTC. Complete variable domain (other parts from reference TRBV9 and TRBJ2-7): DSGVTQTPKHLITATGQRVTLRCSPRSGDLSVYWYQQSLDQGLQFLIQYYNGEERAKGNILERFSAQQFPDLHSELNLSSLELGDSALYFCASSVAWGEQYFGPGTRLTVT.

V usage is TRBV19 and J usage is TRBJ2-1; D remains unclear. Per germline, CDR1 LNHDA and CDR2 SQIVND (reference sequence). The ends were cut back, 9 bases at V and 5 bases at J, with 14 bases in the middle. The CDR3 covers 13 residues. The CDR3 DNA reads as TGTGCCAGCCAGATCAGGCAGGACAATGAGCAGTTCTTC. As protein: CASQIRQDNEQFF. The full variable domain, its missing parts supplied by reference TRBV19 and TRBJ2-1, is DGGITQSPKYLFRKEGQNVTLSCEQNLNHDAMYWYRQDPGQGLRLIYYSQIVNDFQKGDIAEGYSVSREKKESFPLTVTSAQKNPTAFYLCASQIRQDNEQFFGPGTRLTVL.

V gene TRBV11-1 combines with J gene TRBJ1-1; 7 bases align to TRBD1. The germline V gene encodes CDR1 SGHAT and CDR2 FQDESV (reference sequence). J was trimmed by 6 bases and V by 0 bases; bases with no gene match: 10. The CDR3 loop spans 16 amino acids. CDR3 sequence: CASSLAQGRGDAEAFF. CDR3 coding DNA: TGTGCCAGCAGCTTAGCGCAGGGCAGGGGGGACGCTGAAGCTTTCTTT.

This chain uses TRBV4-2 with TRBJ2-1; D may match TRBD1 or TRBD2 (5 bases each). The CDR3 loop spans 12 amino acids. Germline assignment: CDR1 LGHNA and CDR2 YNFKEQ. V lost 1 base and J 7 bases, leaving 5 bases between the germline ends. The CDR3 sequence is CASSQGGNEQFF. For the CDR3, the DNA is TGTGCCAGCAGCCAAGGGGGGAATGAGCAGTTCTTC.

The gene calls are TRBV9 and TRBJ2-1; a possible D gene is TRBD2 (7 bases). This CDR3 comprises 16 residues. From germline, CDR1 is SGDLS and CDR2 YYNGEE. Trimming cost V 6 bases and J 1 base, with 17 bases left between them. CDR3 in amino acids: CASTLGRGASYNEQFF. The CDR3 DNA is TGTGCCAGCACCCTAGGGAGGGGGGCTTCCTACAATGAGCAGTTCTTC. The variable domain in full, completed from reference TRBV9 and TRBJ2-1, reads DSGVTQTPKHLITATGQRVTLRCSPRSGDLSVYWYQQSLDQGLQFLIQYYNGEERAKGNILERFSAQQFPDLHSELNLSSLELGDSALYFCASTLGRGASYNEQFFGPGTRLTVL.

The chain couples TRBV9 to TRBJ2-1; D is ambiguous. The CDR3 is 13 amino acids. The germline CDR1 and CDR2 sequences are SGDLS and YYNGEE. Trimming cost V 1 base and J 6 bases, with 8 bases left between them. The CDR3 spells CASSVNDPNEQFF. The CDR3 DNA reads as TGTGCCAGCAGCGTAAACGACCCCAATGAGCAGTTCTTC.

The rearrangement uses TRBV7-3 and TRBJ2-3; D ambiguous. The V gene's germline CDR1 is SGHTA and CDR2 FQGTGA. V shed 2 bases and J shed 0 bases, with 9 bases lying between them. The CDR3 has 15 amino acids. As DNA, the CDR3 is TGTGCCAGCAGCTTATTCCTAGGGAGCACAGATACGCAGTATTTT. Amino acid sequence: CASSLFLGSTDTQYF.

This clone was seen a single time. Other DNA sequences from this sample encode an identical CDR3 as well. The rearrangement links TRBV2 to TRBJ1-2, with D uncertain. From germline, CDR1 is SNHLY and CDR2 FYNNEI. This CDR3 is 14 amino acids long. The ends were cut back, 1 base at V and 8 bases at J, with 14 bases in the middle. CDR3 loop: CASSEVPRLGGYTF. CDR3 in DNA: TGTGCCAGCAGTGAAGTTCCACGCCTGGGGGGCTACACCTTC.